Below are 29 T cell receptor beta chains sequenced from a single sample in a study of blood T cell repertoires in COVID-19. The protocol was immunoSEQ multiplex PCR, while the TCRdb copy is restricted to in-frame clones and leaves out a portion. The table has some 140,000 clones, roughly 84% seen once. The sample consisted of PBMCs or T cells enriched from blood (not recorded which). Receptors originate from a man aged 35-49 years with acute COVID-19.

The chain links TRBV28 to TRBJ2-1, with D possibly being TRBD1 (6 bases). Germline V gene sequence: CDR1 MDHEN, CDR2 SYDVKM. The CDR3 totals 13 residues. V lost 3 bases and J 6 bases, leaving 9 bases between the germline ends. CDR3 DNA sequence: TGTGCCAGCAGTTTCGGACAGAGCAATGAGCAGTTCTTC. This sequence encodes CASSFGQSNEQFF.

V is TRBV23-1 and J is TRBJ2-1, with TRBD1 matching over 9 bases. TRBV23-1 counts as an open reading frame of uncertain function. The CDR3 consists of 20 residues. The V and J ends lost 2 bases and 7 bases, in that order; junction bases with no gene match: 21. The CDR3 DNA reads TGCGCCAGCAGTCAACGGACCCCTTCCCCGGACAGGGGCCTCACGAATGAGCAGTTCTTC. It encodes CASSQRTPSPDRGLTNEQFF.

This chain joins TRBV28 and TRBJ2-3; D remains ambiguous. The length of the CDR3 is 14 residues. Trimming removed 5 bases at V and 3 bases at J, with 12 bases between. In germline, CDR1 is MDHEN, CDR2 SYDVKM. CDR3 amino acids: CASSPYQATDTQYF. DNA of the CDR3: TGTGCCAGCAGTCCCTATCAGGCTACAGATACGCAGTATTTT.

The chain recombines TRBV5-1 with TRBJ2-1; possibly TRBD2 for D (6 bases). Germline values: CDR1 SGHRS, CDR2 YFSETQ. V was clipped by 4 bases and J by 5 bases, with 22 bases between them. This CDR3 has 17 amino acids. The CDR3 here is CASSEGTLRFGHNEQFF. DNA of the CDR3: TGCGCCAGCAGCGAAGGGACTCTAAGATTTGGACACAATGAGCAGTTCTTC.

Here the CDR3 reads CASSFSAINEQFF. The DNA of the CDR3 is TGTGCCAGCAGTTTTAGCGCGATCAATGAGCAGTTCTTC. The chain joins TRBV27 to TRBJ2-1; weak D call: TRBD2 (5 bases). The ends were cut back, 3 bases at V and 6 bases at J, with 9 bases in the middle. Germline loops: CDR1 MNHEY, CDR2 SMNVEV (reference sequence). This CDR3 comprises 13 residues.

The genes are TRBV7-9 and TRBJ2-5; 11 nucleotides align to TRBD2. The CDR3 spans 16 residues. CDR1 SEHNR and CDR2 FQNEAQ come from the germline V gene (reference sequence). J lost 1 base, V lost 3 bases, and 4 bases had no gene match. The CDR3 DNA sequence: TGTGCCAGCAGCTTGGAACTAGCGGGGGCCCAAGAGACCCAGTACTTC. Amino acids: CASSLELAGAQETQYF.

This CDR3 is CASSIVIGAPPQHF. The CDR3, as DNA: TGTGCCAGTAGTATAGTAATAGGGGCGCCGCCCCAGCATTTT. The rearrangement joins TRBV19 to TRBJ1-5, with D perhaps TRBD1 (5 bases). Germline V lookup: CDR1 LNHDA, CDR2 SQIVND (reference sequence). This CDR3 is 14 amino acids long. With 1 base removed from V and 9 bases from J, the gap between germline ends came to 13 bases. The variable domain in full, completed from reference TRBV19 and TRBJ1-5, reads DGGITQSPKYLFRKEGQNVTLSCEQNLNHDAMYWYRQDPGQGLRLIYYSQIVNDFQKGDIAEGYSVSREKKESFPLTVTSAQKNPTAFYLCASSIVIGAPPQHFGDGTRLSIL.

The chain combines TRBV10-3 with TRBJ1-5; possibly TRBD1 for D (5 bases). V lost 0 bases and J lost 7, with 19 bases in between. Germline V lookup: CDR1 ENHRY, CDR2 SYGVKD. This CDR3 has 17 amino acids. The CDR3 nucleotides are TGTGCCATCAGTGAGTCGAAGGGAGGTGGGGGTGGGCAGCCCCAGCATTTT. Its protein product is CAISESKGGGGGQPQHF.

The CDR3 loop reads CASSSGQGGYGYTF. CDR3 in DNA: TGTGCCAGCAGCTCGGGACAGGGGGGCTATGGCTACACCTTC. The chain is built from TRBV7-9 and TRBJ1-2; TRBD1 matches 11 bases. The V and J ends lost 4 bases and 4 bases, in that order; junction bases with no gene match: 2. The CDR3 has 14 amino acids. Germline CDR1 and CDR2: SEHNR and FQNEAQ (reference sequence).

The V gene is TRBV5-1, the J gene TRBJ2-3; 9 bases agree with TRBD1. With 0 bases clipped from V and 6 bases from J, the junction kept 2 bases outside the gene matches. CDR1 and CDR2 (germline): SGHRS, YFSETQ. This CDR3 has 14 amino acids. The CDR3 sequence: CASSLGQGVDTQYF. Here the CDR3 DNA reads TGCGCCAGCAGCTTGGGACAGGGGGTTGATACGCAGTATTTT.

The rearrangement joins TRBV27 to TRBJ2-7; D may be TRBD2 (6 bases). V lost 3 bases, J lost 2 bases, and 14 bases lay in between. The germline gives CDR1 MNHEY, CDR2 SMNVEV (reference sequence). This CDR3 has 15 residues. This chain's CDR3 is CASSFTGENPYEQYF. CDR3 in DNA: TGTGCCAGCAGTTTTACGGGAGAGAATCCCTACGAGCAGTACTTC.

The chain uses TRBV6-5 and TRBJ1-5; TRBD1 aligns across 8 bases. Unmatched junction bases numbered 1, after V lost 4 bases and J lost 5 bases. CDR1 MNHEY and CDR2 SVGAGI come from the germline V gene. This CDR3 is built from 13 residues. The chain's CDR3 is CASSLTGDQPQHF. For the CDR3, the DNA is TGTGCCAGCAGTTTGACAGGGGATCAGCCCCAGCATTTT.

In its sample, this clone was seen once. The chain joins TRBV30 to TRBJ2-5; maybe TRBD1 (6 bases). Germline V gene lookup returns CDR1 GTSNPN and CDR2 SVGIG (reference sequence). Trimming stripped 3 bases from V and 3 bases from J, with 17 bases between. The CDR3 loop spans 15 amino acids. CDR3 residues: CAWRSGGAGEETQYF. In DNA form, the CDR3 reads TGTGCCTGGAGGAGCGGTGGGGCAGGGGAAGAGACCCAGTACTTC.

The rearrangement joins TRBV18 to TRBJ2-7; 9 positions match TRBD1. This CDR3 contains 15 residues. Germline CDR1 and CDR2: KGHSH and LQKENI. V dropped 3 bases and J dropped 5; count of bases not matched to a gene: 8. The chain's CDR3 is CASSPSGTGPHEQYF. The DNA for the CDR3 is TGTGCCAGCTCACCCAGCGGGACAGGGCCCCACGAGCAGTACTTC.

This clone showed up just once. This chain links TRBV29-1 with TRBJ2-1, with 8 positions matching TRBD1. The CDR3 has 13 amino acids. V lost 6 bases, J lost 6 bases, and 7 bases stayed unmatched. Germline V CDR1 and CDR2: SQVTM, ANQGSEA. The CDR3 DNA follows: TGCAGCGTAGACAGGGGAGGTAGCAATGAGCAGTTCTTC. Encoded protein: CSVDRGGSNEQFF.

The chain is built from TRBV19 and TRBJ1-5, with 7 nucleotides matching TRBD1. CDR1 LNHDA and CDR2 SQIVND come from the germline V gene (reference sequence). V dropped 6 bases and J dropped 2; count of bases not matched to a gene: 10. This CDR3 comprises 16 residues. In DNA form, the CDR3 reads TGTGCCAGTAGGCCGGGGGCCGGGACAGGCAATCAGCCCCAGCATTTT. This translates into CASRPGAGTGNQPQHF.

This chain joins TRBV18 and TRBJ1-3; the D is unclear. This CDR3 is built from 16 residues. V lost 0 bases and J 0 bases, leaving 9 bases between the germline ends. CDR1 is KGHSH and CDR2 is LQKENI in the germline V gene. CDR3 residues: CASSPPGQYSGNTIYF. The CDR3 DNA reads TGTGCCAGCTCACCACCGGGCCAATACTCTGGAAACACCATATATTTT.

This clone was detected only once. This rearrangement joins TRBV19 to TRBJ2-3; D ambiguous. Germline V gives CDR1 LNHDA, CDR2 SQIVND (reference sequence). V lost 6 bases, J lost 2 bases, and 6 bases lay in between. This CDR3 contains 12 residues. The CDR3 bases are TGTGCCAGTAGCGGTTACACAGATACGCAGTATTTT. Encoded protein: CASSGYTDTQYF. The variable domain in full, completed from reference TRBV19 and TRBJ2-3, reads DGGITQSPKYLFRKEGQNVTLSCEQNLNHDAMYWYRQDPGQGLRLIYYSQIVNDFQKGDIAEGYSVSREKKESFPLTVTSAQKNPTAFYLCASSGYTDTQYFGPGTRLTVL.

The chain uses TRBV27 and TRBJ1-5; weak D call: TRBD1 (5 bases). The CDR3 totals 13 residues. V was trimmed by 8 bases and J by 9 bases, leaving 17 bases between them. CDR1 is MNHEY and CDR2 is SMNVEV in the germline V gene (reference sequence). CDR3 nucleotide sequence: TGTGCCAGCGGACCGACAGCGTCCGGGCCCCAGCATTTT. This codes for CASGPTASGPQHF.

The chain carries TRBV5-6 and TRBJ1-1; 9 nucleotides line up with TRBD1. Trimming cost V 2 bases and J 3 bases; bases outside gene matches: 11. The CDR3 covers 17 residues. Germline CDR1 reads SGHDT; CDR2 reads YYEEEE. CDR3 bases: TGTGCCAGCAGCTTCAGCTTGGGACAGGGAGGGCACACTGAAGCTTTCTTT. Its protein is CASSFSLGQGGHTEAFF.

With respect to this clone: As the CDR3 is not closed by the conserved phenylalanine or tryptophan, this likely results from a read error. It is unclear where the CDR3 begins or ends on the DNA, so no DNA is shown, and the CDR3 is as TCRdb lists it. The chain uses TRBV5-4 and TRBJ2-7; TRBD2 is the table's D call, not checked against the DNA. CDR1 is SGHNT, CDR2 YYREEE, per germline (reference sequence). The CDR3 length is 12 residues, termini included. The CDR3 is CASSRGGGAKRL.

The chain joins TRBV28 to TRBJ1-4, with a weak D call TRBD1 (5 bases). This CDR3 contains 14 residues. V lost 2 bases and J 7 bases, leaving 11 bases between the germline ends. Germline CDR1 reads MDHEN; CDR2 reads SYDVKM. The CDR3 DNA follows: TGTGCCAGCAGTTTAGTGGCAGGGCTTGAAAAACTGTTTTTT. It codes for CASSLVAGLEKLFF.

This chain uses TRBV6-4 with TRBJ1-1, with D unclear. The germline V gene has CDR1 MRHNA and CDR2 SNTAGT. This CDR3 spans 14 amino acids. Trimming cost V 0 bases and J 4 bases, with 9 bases left between them. CDR3 nucleotides: TGTGCCAGCAGTGACTCCCGGTTTGGCACTGAAGCTTTCTTT. Translated: CASSDSRFGTEAFF.

This CDR3 is CASSLTGLAGAYNEQFF. DNA for the CDR3: TGTGCCAGCAGTTTAACCGGACTAGCGGGAGCCTACAATGAGCAGTTCTTC. The V call is TRBV28, the J call TRBJ2-1, with 13 bases identical to TRBD2. Germline V lookup: CDR1 MDHEN, CDR2 SYDVKM. CDR3 length: 17 amino acids. V lost 2 bases and J lost 2; bases outside the gene matches: 3.

V usage is TRBV27 and J usage is TRBJ2-3, with unresolved D. Germline CDR1 and CDR2: MNHEY and SMNVEV (reference sequence). Trimming removed 2 bases at V and 7 bases at J, with 13 bases between. The CDR3 runs 14 residues. The CDR3 coding sequence is TGTGCCAGCAGTTTAAAGCTCCTCACGAATACGCAGTATTTT. Translation gives CASSLKLLTNTQYF.

This rearrangement joins TRBV28 to TRBJ1-5; D perhaps matches TRBD1 (6 bases). The V end was cut by 7 bases, the J end by 2 bases, with 15 bases between. Germline V lookup: CDR1 MDHEN, CDR2 SYDVKM. CDR3 length equals 15 residues. The CDR3 nucleotides read TGTGCCAGCACCCTGGGGGGGCTTGGCAATCAGCCCCAGCATTTT. Protein: CASTLGGLGNQPQHF.

This sequence joins TRBV2 and TRBJ1-6; D not certain. The CDR3 spans 13 residues. Trimming took off 2 bases at V and 10 bases at J, with 9 bases between the two ends. CDR1 is SNHLY, CDR2 FYNNEI, per germline. Here the CDR3 reads CASSEQVTSPLHF. DNA of the CDR3: TGTGCCAGCAGTGAACAGGTTACCTCACCCCTCCACTTT.

Only one count was recorded for this clone. The rearrangement joins TRBV24-1 to TRBJ1-5; tentatively, D is TRBD1 (6 bases). Germline loops: CDR1 KGHDR, CDR2 SFDVKD. Trimming stripped 4 bases from V and 3 bases from J, with 12 bases between. The CDR3 is 15 amino acids. As DNA, the CDR3 is TGTGCCACCAGTGACCATACAGGGTTCAATCAGCCCCAGCATTTT. Amino acids: CATSDHTGFNQPQHF.

This chain uses TRBV4-3 with TRBJ2-1, with 11 bases identical to TRBD2. V lost 1 base to trimming and J lost 6 bases; unmatched junction nucleotides: 14. The CDR3 has 19 residues. Germline values: CDR1 LGHNA, CDR2 YSLEER. CDR3 bases: TGCGCCAGCAGCCAAGTATTAGAGGCTAGACTAGCGGGATCCAATGAGCAGTTCTTC. Its translation is CASSQVLEARLAGSNEQFF.